This TCR beta chain was sequenced during a study of cytomegalovirus exposure and HLA in healthy donors. The overall study: In an early release, HLA-typed donors contributed tens of millions of unique TCR sequences.

Regarding this clone: The antigen is not known.

PCR amplification relied on 60 Vbeta primers (plus 13 Jbeta primers). The assay was immunoSEQ multiplex PCR, and TCRdb's table has in-frame clones only and misses some. The sample consists of approximately 220,000 clones, approximately 78% of them appearing once. Overall study findings and caveats: In a later analysis, specific HLA alleles were associated with over 15,000 TCR beta sequences at a 0.05 false discovery rate. Rarity characterized most TCR sequences, yet some public TCRs appeared in many donors.

In germline, CDR1 is SEHNR, CDR2 FQNEAQ (reference sequence). The CDR3 loop spans 17 amino acids. Trimming removed 6 bases at V and 7 bases at J, with 24 bases between. The sequencing sample was made of PBMCs. The J gene is TRBJ1-4, the V gene TRBV7-9, with no clear D. The TCR was taken from a man younger than 40 in good health and CMV-seronegative. CDR3 sequence reads: CASSTSFTRSGGEKLFF. CDR3 DNA sequence: TGTGCCAGCAGTACTTCTTTCACACGGTCGGGAGGTGAAAAACTGTTTTTT. Looking up the rest from reference TRBV7-9 and TRBJ1-4 gives the full variable domain: DTGVSQNPRHKITKRGQNVTFRCDPISEHNRLYWYRQTLGQGPEFLTYFQNEAQLEKSRLLSDRFSAERPKGSFSTLEIQRTEQGDSAMYLCASSTSFTRSGGEKLFFGSGTQLSVL.